A single sample gave rise to the 19 T cell receptor beta chains below, sequenced in a study of cytomegalovirus exposure and HLA in healthy donors. Use of 60 Vbeta and 13 Jbeta primers characterized the PCR. Only in-frame clones appear in the TCRdb table, and some are missing; sequencing was by immunoSEQ multiplex PCR. The data contain approximately 160,000 clones, 65% to 85% of them singletons. Sequenced sample: PBMCs. The source of these receptors is a man in his forties or fifties in good health and CMV-seropositive.

V is TRBV2 and J is TRBJ2-4, with D possibly matching TRBD2 (7 bases). Trimming removed 7 bases at V and 3 bases at J, with 13 bases between. Germline CDR1 SNHLY, CDR2 FYNNEI. CDR3 length: 14 residues. CDR3 nucleotides: TGTGCCAGCACTAGGGGAGGGGGCAAAAACATTCAGTACTTC. Translated, it gives CASTRGGGKNIQYF.

The genes are TRBV28 and TRBJ2-7; D is possibly TRBD2 (5 bases). Trimming removed 2 bases from V and 3 bases from J, with 11 bases in between. The CDR3 spans 14 residues. Germline V gene data show CDR1 as MDHEN and CDR2 as SYDVKM. The CDR3: CASSLLGSDYEQYF. CDR3 sequence (DNA): TGTGCCAGCAGTTTACTGGGGAGTGACTACGAGCAGTACTTC.

The chain links TRBV5-5 to TRBJ2-7; D might be TRBD2 (6 bases). V was trimmed by 4 bases and J by 3 bases, leaving 20 bases between them. The germline gives CDR1 SGHKS, CDR2 YYEKEE (reference sequence). The CDR3 has 16 residues. For the CDR3, the DNA is TGTGCCAGCAGCGGAGGCGGCGGGACGGAGTTCTACGAGCAGTACTTC. This codes for CASSGGGGTEFYEQYF.

V is TRBV18 and J is TRBJ1-5; TRBD1 matches at 9 bases. Germline lookup yields CDR1 KGHSH and CDR2 LQKENI. There are 15 residues in the CDR3. V trimming: 3 bases; J trimming: 4 bases; junction bases outside the gene matches: 4. The chain's CDR3 is CASSPGQGLNQPQHF. For the CDR3, the DNA is TGTGCCAGCTCACCGGGACAGGGCCTTAATCAGCCCCAGCATTTT.

This sequence joins TRBV11-2 and TRBJ2-3; 10 bases are shared with TRBD2. Germline V CDR1 and CDR2: SGHAT, FQNNGV. The CDR3 runs 15 residues. With 3 bases clipped from V and 5 bases from J, the junction kept 5 bases outside the gene matches. This chain's CDR3 is CASSFLAGAQDTQYF. CDR3 nucleotide sequence: TGTGCCAGCAGCTTTCTAGCGGGGGCTCAAGATACGCAGTATTTT.

Note on this clone: The junction and the germline gene differ at one end; a read error may be behind it. The CDR3 DNA reads as TGCAGTGCTAGAGACAGGCTAACTTCTCTCTTT. Its protein product is CSARDRLTSLF. The gene calls are TRBV20-1 and TRBJ1-6; no firm D call. Germline values: CDR1 DFQATT, CDR2 SNEGSKA (reference sequence). The CDR3 sequence is 11 residues long.

The chain recombines TRBV28 with TRBJ2-1; no clear D gene. The germline V gene encodes CDR1 MDHEN and CDR2 SYDVKM. V was clipped by 1 base and J by 4 bases, with 2 bases between them. This CDR3 region has 12 residues. The CDR3 DNA reads as TGTGCCAGCAGTTTATCGTACAATGAGCAGTTCTTC. It specifies CASSLSYNEQFF.

The V gene is TRBV6-4, the J gene TRBJ2-3, with 12 bases lining up with TRBD2. Germline V gives CDR1 MRHNA, CDR2 SNTAGT. V dropped 1 base and J dropped 0; count of bases not matched to a gene: 5. The length of the CDR3 is 18 residues. In DNA form, the CDR3 reads TGTGCCAGCAGTGACTGGCTAGCGGGGGGGCGGAGCACAGATACGCAGTATTTT. It yields the protein CASSDWLAGGRSTDTQYF.

The rearrangement uses TRBV29-1 and TRBJ2-3; TRBD1 agrees at 7 bases. The CDR3 contains 17 residues. Germline V gives CDR1 SQVTM, CDR2 ANQGSEA. V shed 4 bases, J shed 7 bases, and the junction held 20 bases outside the gene matches. CDR3 bases: TGCAGCGTTGTAGTGGGTCAGGGGGTATGGTATTATTATACGCAGTATTTT. Protein: CSVVVGQGVWYYYTQYF.

The rearrangement joins TRBV18 to TRBJ1-1; perhaps TRBD1 as D (6 bases). In germline, CDR1 is KGHSH, CDR2 LQKENI. The CDR3 spans 13 residues. The V end lost 1 base, the J end lost 7 bases, and 10 bases lay between the germline ends. Here the CDR3 DNA reads TGTGCCAGCTCACCACTCTTGGACAGTGAAGCTTTCTTT. Its translation is CASSPLLDSEAFF. The variable domain in full, with the rest retrieved from reference TRBV18 and TRBJ1-1, is NAGVMQNPRHLVRRRGQEARLRCSPMKGHSHVYWYRQLPEEGLKFMVYLQKENIIDESGMPKERFSAEFPKEGPSILRIQQVVRGDSAAYFCASSPLLDSEAFFGQGTRLTVV.

The gene calls are TRBV21-1 and TRBJ2-7; the DNA was not used to check the table's D call, TRBD2. TRBV21-1 represents a pseudogene. CDR3 length: 14 amino acids. DNA of the CDR3: TGTGCCAGCAGCGAACTAGCGGGAGCCTACGAGCAGTACTTC. Its protein is CASSELAGAYEQYF.

The sample holds one count of this clone. J is TRBJ2-3 and V is TRBV6-6, with a possible D match to TRBD1 (5 bases). The CDR3 runs to 14 residues. Germline lookup yields CDR1 MNHNY and CDR2 SVGAGI (reference sequence). V was cut by 0 bases and J by 4 bases, with 8 bases left in between. CDR3 DNA sequence: TGTGCCAGCAGTTACTCACAGGTTGCAGATACGCAGTATTTT. Translating gives CASSYSQVADTQYF.

This clone was detected once. The V call is TRBV30, the J call TRBJ1-4; the D is unclear. Trimming took off 0 bases at V and 2 bases at J, with 7 bases between the two ends. Germline CDR1 GTSNPN, CDR2 SVGIG (reference sequence). The CDR3 consists of 14 residues. The CDR3 loop is CAWSVSSTNEKLFF. CDR3 nucleotides: TGTGCCTGGAGTGTTTCCTCGACTAATGAAAAACTGTTTTTT.

The V gene is TRBV27, the J gene TRBJ1-1, with 8 bases matching TRBD1. V was pared by 2 bases and J by 0 bases, with 8 bases of the junction left unmatched. CDR1 MNHEY and CDR2 SMNVEV come from the germline V gene (reference sequence). The CDR3 length is 17 residues. CDR3 DNA: TGTGCCAGCAGTTTAAGGTGGACAGGGAAAATGAACACTGAAGCTTTCTTT. Protein sequence: CASSLRWTGKMNTEAFF.

The genes are TRBV11-1 and TRBJ2-2; 10 nucleotides match TRBD1. The germline gives CDR1 SGHAT, CDR2 FQDESV (reference sequence). The CDR3 is 15 residues long. V was pared by 5 bases and J by 4 bases, with 4 bases of the junction left unmatched. The CDR3 DNA sequence: TGTGCCAGCAGCCCCGGGACAGGGGCCACCGGGGAGCTGTTTTTT. Translation gives CASSPGTGATGELFF.

The chain uses TRBV10-3 and TRBJ2-1; TRBD2 matches 8 bases. Germline lookup yields CDR1 ENHRY and CDR2 SYGVKD. Losses at the gene ends were 8 bases for V and 5 bases for J; bases not matched to a gene: 11. This CDR3 has 15 amino acids. The CDR3 here is CAIRGGGFRNNEQFF. The CDR3 DNA sequence: TGTGCCATCCGGGGGGGAGGCTTCCGTAACAATGAGCAGTTCTTC.

This clone has only a few counts. The sample contains more than one DNA sequence encoding this CDR3. This CDR3 is CASRTGSQPQHF. For the CDR3, the DNA is TGTGCCAGCAGAACGGGGAGTCAGCCCCAGCATTTT. V is TRBV28 and J is TRBJ1-5; D gene unclear. The germline CDR1 and CDR2 sequences are MDHEN and SYDVKM. This CDR3 is built from 12 residues. The V end lost 6 bases, the J end lost 6 bases, and 9 bases lay between the germline ends.

The CDR3 region is CASSLGAGAGTEAFF. The CDR3 DNA reads as TGTGCCAGCAGCTTAGGGGCAGGGGCTGGCACTGAAGCTTTCTTT. This chain links TRBV7-6 with TRBJ1-1; a weak D match, TRBD1 (6 bases). The V end was cut by 1 base, the J end by 4 bases, with 13 bases between. The CDR3 loop spans 15 amino acids. Germline V gene lookup returns CDR1 SGHVS and CDR2 FNYEAQ.

The chain joins TRBV18 to TRBJ2-2, with D possibly matching TRBD2 (5 bases). The CDR3 loop spans 15 amino acids. Per the germline V gene, CDR1 is KGHSH and CDR2 is LQKENI. Trimming pared 4 bases from V and 5 bases from J, leaving 14 bases between. DNA for the CDR3: TGTGCCAGCTCACTCGCACGGGGTGAAACCGGGGAGCTGTTTTTT. It specifies CASSLARGETGELFF.